This T cell receptor beta chain was recorded in a study of metastatic and nonmetastatic thyroid tumors. About the study: Repertoire comparisons spanned blood and tumor or nodule tissue from malignant and benign thyroid patients. General study results and limits: When malignant thyroid tumors were compared with benign nodules, TCR beta diversity was reportedly significantly higher in the malignant tumors. This held in both blood and tumor samples.

On this clone: The antigen is undetermined. The junction differs from germline at one of its ends, possibly a read error.

No patient received treatment before thyroid surgery. Authors' processing steps: A classifier of distant metastasis in papillary thyroid cancer was built from CDR3 differences (across clinicopathological groups). TCRdb re-processed the PCR reads through MiXCR. The V and J calls, along with clone size, are taken from TCRdb and not from the paper's own processing. The sample lists 25,000 to 30,000 clones, 15% to 20% occurring once. The sequenced sample was blood. This receptor was taken from a female donor with papillary thyroid cancer or a benign thyroid nodule (not recorded which). Some clones in this sample may be carry-over from other donors' samples.

CDR3 nucleotide sequence: TGCAGTGCTAGAACTGTTGGGTATGACGGTTCACCCCTCCGCTTT. Translated, it gives CSARTVGYDGSPLRF. The chain has TRBV20-1 and TRBJ1-6; D gene unclear. This CDR3 contains 15 residues. Germline V lookup: CDR1 DFQATT, CDR2 SNEGSKA (reference sequence).